The clone carrying this T cell receptor beta chain was detected only once. This entry is derived from a study of Ad26.COV2.S vaccination and SARS-CoV-2 variants. Overall study context: Once or twice, 56 days apart, Ad26.COV2.S was delivered intramuscularly.

Data came from immunoSEQ multiplex PCR; TCRdb stores just in-frame clones and leaves some out. The sample carries 350,000 to 550,000 clones, roughly nine tenths recorded once. Treatment specified: roughly 20 received Ad26.COV2.S at low or high dose, single or two shots; several received placebo; per-sample allocation not given. Following the first vaccine or placebo injection, samples were taken on day 63. J was trimmed by 8 bases and V by 2 bases; bases with no gene match: 6. The CDR3 sequence is 14 residues long. Germline V CDR1 and CDR2: LNHNV, YYDKDF (reference sequence). This receptor was obtained from a person aged 18-65 years who received the Ad26.COV2.S COVID-19 vaccine or a placebo. The V call is TRBV15, the J call TRBJ2-3, with 8 positions matching TRBD1. This specimen consisted of peripheral blood, obtained in a trial of Ad26.COV2.S vaccine versus placebo. The chain's CDR3 is CATSRHPQGATQYF. DNA for the CDR3: TGTGCCACCAGCAGACATCCTCAGGGGGCTACGCAGTATTTT.